A selection of T cell receptor beta chains follows, all from one sample in a study of blood T cell repertoires in COVID-19. The repertoire was sequenced with immunoSEQ multiplex PCR; TCRdb's copy has only in-frame clones and lacks some. The table records 250,000 or so clones, roughly 82% of them present only once. The sequenced material came from peripheral blood. The receptor source for this set is a woman in her sixties or seventies with acute or convalescent COVID-19. Both conserved end residues are part of each CDR3. D genes are given only for firm matches. Expanded clones get a size class; other rows say once, few or many, or leave the size out.

>TRBV11-2|TRBJ1-3|.|.
TGTGCCAGCAGTCACCTTCAGGGGAGTTTGACTGGAAACACCATATATTTT
CASSHLQGSLTGNTIYF
>TRBV24-1|TRBJ2-1|TRBD1|.
TGTGCCACCAGCGCTAGGACAGGCTTCTACAATGAGCAGTTCTTC
CATSARTGFYNEQFF
>TRBV6-2/TRBV6-3|TRBJ2-3|.|.
TGTGCCAGCAGTTACCCGGCGGTTAGGGGAGATACGCAGTATTTT
CASSYPAVRGDTQYF
>TRBV6-5|TRBJ2-3|TRBD1|.
TGTGCCAGCAGGGGTGACAGGGAGTTTACAGATACGCAGTATTTT
CASRGDREFTDTQYF
>TRBV5-1|TRBJ1-6|.|.
TGCGCCAGCAGCTTGGTTCCGACAAGGCAAGGATCCTATAATTCACCCCTCCACTTT
CASSLVPTRQGSYNSPLHF
>TRBV7-8|TRBJ2-7|TRBD2|.
TGTGCCAGCAGCTTAAGGCTAGCGGGGTCCTACTACGAGCAGTACTTC
CASSLRLAGSYYEQYF
>TRBV2|TRBJ1-1|.|once
TGTGCCAGCAGCCCCCGGAGGGTGAGGAGTGAAGCTTTCTTT
CASSPRRVRSEAFF
>TRBV5-6|TRBJ1-1|.|.
TGTGCCAGCAGCCCGAAGGGAGGTATTATAGCTTTCTTT
CASSPKGGIIAFF
>TRBV15|TRBJ1-2|.|few
TGTGCCACCAGCAGAGATAGAGGAGGGGAAGGGTATGGCTACACCTTC
CATSRDRGGEGYGYTF
>TRBV7-9|TRBJ1-3|.|.
TGTGCCAGCAGCCGAGGTGGAAACACCATATATTTT
CASSRGGNTIYF
>TRBV6-5|TRBJ1-2|.|.
TGTGCCAGCAGTTACTCGATAGGGGGAGGCTACACCTTC
CASSYSIGGGYTF
>TRBV7-2|TRBJ1-5|.|once
TGTGCCAGCAGCCCACAGGGCCTCAATCAGCCCCAGCATTTT
CASSPQGLNQPQHF
>TRBV7-2|TRBJ1-2|TRBD1|.
TGTGCCAGCAGCCCACGACAGGGCGGTGGCTACACCTTC
CASSPRQGGGYTF
>TRBV12-3/TRBV12-4|TRBJ2-3|.|.
TGTGCCAGCAGTTTAGGAGGAAATACGCAGTATTTT
CASSLGGNTQYF
>TRBV7-8|TRBJ1-2|.|few
TGTGCCAGCAGCTTTCTCAGGGTCCCCAACTATGGCTACACCTTC
CASSFLRVPNYGYTF
>TRBV12-5|TRBJ1-5|.|.
TGTGCTAGTGGTACGTGGCGGGGTAGCAATCAGCCCCAGCATTTT
CASGTWRGSNQPQHF
>TRBV19|TRBJ2-1|TRBD1|.
TGTGCCAGTAGTACAAGACAGGGGCTCTACAATGAGCAGTTCTTC
CASSTRQGLYNEQFF
>TRBV10-1|TRBJ2-7|TRBD2|.
TGCGCCAGCAGTGTGGGGAGGGTTGGGAACGAGCAGTACTTC
CASSVGRVGNEQYF
>TRBV4-3|TRBJ1-2|.|.
TGCGCCAGCAACCCATCCCCCCGGGACTATGGCTACACCTTC
CASNPSPRDYGYTF
>TRBV19|TRBJ1-2|.|.
TGTGCCAGTAGTATAGAAGCACTCAACTATGGCTACACCTTC
CASSIEALNYGYTF
>TRBV10-3|TRBJ2-7|.|.
TGTGCCATCAGTGTGGGCCTGGGGGCCGTCGAGCAGTACTTC
CAISVGLGAVEQYF
>TRBV6-6|TRBJ1-4|.|.
TGTGCCAGCAGACCCACCCGGGATAATGAAAAACTGTTTTTT
CASRPTRDNEKLFF
>TRBV4-2|TRBJ1-3|.|.
TGTGCCAGCAGCCAAGATGGGGCAGGAAGAAGAAACACCATATATTTT
CASSQDGAGRRNTIYF
>TRBV27|TRBJ1-2|.|once
TGTGCCAGCAAACCAGGGGTTTACTATGGCTACACCTTC
CASKPGVYYGYTF
>TRBV18|TRBJ1-2|.|.
TGTGCCAGCTCATTACAGTTCTCTAACTATGGCTACACCTTC
CASSLQFSNYGYTF
>TRBV28|TRBJ2-7|.|.
TGTGCCACCCTGGGCGGGGCCTCCTACGAGCAGTACTTC
CATLGGASYEQYF
>TRBV10-3|TRBJ1-3|.|.
TGTGCCATCAGTGAGTCAAGGGGTTTTACTGGAAACACCATATATTTT
CAISESRGFTGNTIYF
>TRBV13|TRBJ1-2|.|.
TGTGCCAGCAGCTTAGGTGCGACAGTCAACTATGGCTACACCTTC
CASSLGATVNYGYTF
>TRBV19|TRBJ1-2|.|.
TGTGCCAGTAGTATAGACAGCGACTATGGCTACACCTTC
CASSIDSDYGYTF
>TRBV19|TRBJ1-2|.|few
TGTGCCACCTGCTCTACATGGGAGGGTTCGGATGGCTACACCTTC
CATCSTWEGSDGYTF
>TRBV11-2|TRBJ2-1|.|.
TGTGCCAGCAGCTCGCCCGCAGGACTTCAGAGCTCCTACAATGAGCAGTTCTTC
CASSSPAGLQSSYNEQFF
>TRBV5-6|TRBJ2-2|.|.
TGTGCCAGCAGCTACAGAAACACCGGGGAGCTGTTTTTT
CASSYRNTGELFF
>TRBV18|TRBJ1-3|.|.
TGTGCCAGCTCACCTGTATCACAGGGCTCTGGAAACACCATATATTTT
CASSPVSQGSGNTIYF
>TRBV20-1|TRBJ1-2|.|.
TGCAGTGCTAGTTCGGGGGGGCATAACTATGGCTACACCTTC
CSASSGGHNYGYTF
>TRBV12-3/TRBV12-4|TRBJ2-7|TRBD1|.
TGTGCCAGCAATCGACAGGGACCCTACGAGCAGTACTTC
CASNRQGPYEQYF
>TRBV6-5|TRBJ2-7|.|.
TGTGCCAGCAGTTACACTCAGGACTACTACGAGCAGTACTTC
CASSYTQDYYEQYF
>TRBV6-5|TRBJ1-2|TRBD1|.
TGTGCCAGCAGTCGAGGGACAGGGGGCGCCTATGGCTACACCTTC
CASSRGTGGAYGYTF
>TRBV5-1|TRBJ1-1|.|.
TGCGCCAGCAGCTTGCCTGCGGCTGAAGCTTTCTTT
CASSLPAAEAFF
>TRBV4-3|TRBJ2-3|.|.
TGCGCCAGCAGCCCGCGAGGGGATACGCAGTATTTT
CASSPRGDTQYF
>TRBV7-2|TRBJ1-1|TRBD1|once
TGTGCCAGCAGCTTAGAAGGGGGCGGCAGTAACACTGAAGCTTTCTTT
CASSLEGGGSNTEAFF
>TRBV7-9|TRBJ1-3|.|.
TGTGCCAGCAGTAGCCAAGGGGGCTCTGGAAACACCATATATTTT
CASSSQGGSGNTIYF